This paragraph covers one T cell receptor (beta chain) sequence. What it recognizes is unknown. V was shortened by 2 bases and J by 4 bases, with 11 bases between the two germline ends. CDR3 size: 14 residues. The germline V gene has CDR1 SGHTA and CDR2 FQGTGA. This sample was included in a study of T cell responses to AZD1222 COVID-19 vaccine. General study findings and limits: Baseline seropositives among AZD1222 recipients totaled only five to seven. Possibly, clonal diversity was underestimated; donors were largely white British and included more females.

Using immunoSEQ multiplex PCR, the repertoire was profiled, and TCRdb retains in-frame clones only, with some absent. The sample carries about 100,000 clones, 85% to 90% recorded once. The material was peripheral blood, obtained on day 0 of AZD1222 vaccination. This clonotype originated in an adult in good health. The chain is built from TRBV7-3 and TRBJ1-1; D is possibly TRBD1 (6 bases). The chain's CDR3 is CASSLSRGGTEAFF. Here the CDR3 DNA reads TGTGCCAGCAGCTTATCCAGGGGTGGCACTGAAGCTTTCTTT. The whole variable domain, remainder taken from reference TRBV7-3 and TRBJ1-1, is GAGVSQTPSNKVTEKGKYVELRCDPISGHTALYWYRQSLGQGPEFLIYFQGTGAADDSGLPNDRFFAVRPEGSVSTLKIQRTERGDSAVYLCASSLSRGGTEAFFGQGTRLTVV.